This T cell receptor (beta chain) was sequenced in a study of graft-versus-host responses after intestinal transplantation. Study-wide context: Each recipient received a multivisceral, liver-intestinal, or isolated intestinal graft.

This clone came up a few times. The antigen is unknown. V gave up 4 bases and J gave up 7 bases, with 17 bases separating them. The CDR3 is 15 amino acids. The germline gives CDR1 MNHGY, CDR2 SVAAGI. Study-wide results and caveats: Allograft graft-versus-host to host-versus-graft clonal ratios ran high in patients with graft-donor T cell macrochimerism.

Produced via immunoSEQ multiplex PCR; TCRdb's table is partial and in-frame only. The sample lists 6,000 to 9,500 clones, more than 65% occurring once. The authors processed graft tissue to release intraepithelial and lamina propria lymphocytes. The chain is built from TRBV6-9 and TRBJ2-4; D not certain. The sequence derives from a human patient who received an intestinal transplant, so some T cells may come from the graft donor. The specimen was ileum tissue, collected roughly 240 days after intestinal transplantation. CDR3 protein: CASSSPESLGNIQYF. The CDR3 region has the DNA TGTGCCAGCAGTTCGCCGGAGAGTCTGGGGAACATTCAGTACTTC.